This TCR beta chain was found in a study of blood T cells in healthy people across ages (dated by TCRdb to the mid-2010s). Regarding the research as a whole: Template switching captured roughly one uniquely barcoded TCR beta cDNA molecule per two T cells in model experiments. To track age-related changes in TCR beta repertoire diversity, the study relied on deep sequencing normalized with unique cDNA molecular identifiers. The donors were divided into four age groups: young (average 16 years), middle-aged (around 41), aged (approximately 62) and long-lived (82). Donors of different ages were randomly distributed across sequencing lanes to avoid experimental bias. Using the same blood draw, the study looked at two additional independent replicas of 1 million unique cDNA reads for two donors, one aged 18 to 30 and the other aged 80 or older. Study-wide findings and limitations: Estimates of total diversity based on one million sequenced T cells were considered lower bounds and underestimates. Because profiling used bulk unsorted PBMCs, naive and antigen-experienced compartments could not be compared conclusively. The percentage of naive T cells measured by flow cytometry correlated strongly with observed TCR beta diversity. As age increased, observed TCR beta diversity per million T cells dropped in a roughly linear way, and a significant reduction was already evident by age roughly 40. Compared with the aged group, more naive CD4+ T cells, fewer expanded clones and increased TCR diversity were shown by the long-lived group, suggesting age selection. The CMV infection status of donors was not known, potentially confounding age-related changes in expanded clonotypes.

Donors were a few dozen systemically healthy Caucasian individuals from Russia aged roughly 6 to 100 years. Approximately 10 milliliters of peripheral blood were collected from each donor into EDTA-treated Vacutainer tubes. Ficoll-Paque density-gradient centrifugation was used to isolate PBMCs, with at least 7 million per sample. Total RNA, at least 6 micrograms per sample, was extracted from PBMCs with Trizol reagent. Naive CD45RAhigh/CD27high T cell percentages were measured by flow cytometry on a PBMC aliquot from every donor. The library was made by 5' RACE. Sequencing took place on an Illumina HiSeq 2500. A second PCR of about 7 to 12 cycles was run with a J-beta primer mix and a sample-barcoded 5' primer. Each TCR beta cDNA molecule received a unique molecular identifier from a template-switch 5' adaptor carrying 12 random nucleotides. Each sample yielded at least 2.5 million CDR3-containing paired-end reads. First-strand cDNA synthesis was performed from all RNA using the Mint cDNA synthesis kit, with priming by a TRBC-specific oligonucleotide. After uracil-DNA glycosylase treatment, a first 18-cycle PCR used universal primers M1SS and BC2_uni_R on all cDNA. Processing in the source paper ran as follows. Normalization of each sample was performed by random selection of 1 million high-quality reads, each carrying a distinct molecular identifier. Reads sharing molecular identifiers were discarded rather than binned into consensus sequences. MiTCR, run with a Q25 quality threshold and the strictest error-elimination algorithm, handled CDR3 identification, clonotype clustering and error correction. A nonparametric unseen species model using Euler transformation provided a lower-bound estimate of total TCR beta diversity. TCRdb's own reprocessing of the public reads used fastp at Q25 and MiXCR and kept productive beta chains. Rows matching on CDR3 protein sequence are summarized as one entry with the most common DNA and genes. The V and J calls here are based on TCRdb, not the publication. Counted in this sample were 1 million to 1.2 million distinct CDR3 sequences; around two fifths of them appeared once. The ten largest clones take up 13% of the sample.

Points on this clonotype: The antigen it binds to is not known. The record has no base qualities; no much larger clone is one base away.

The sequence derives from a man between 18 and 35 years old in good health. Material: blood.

The DNA reads as follows: TGTGCCAGCAGCCCCAGATATATCAACGAGCAGTACTTC. This yields the protein CASSPRYINEQYF. Recombination connected TRBV7-2 to TRBJ2-5, with the identity of the D gene unclear. Matching the DNA end better, TRBJ2-7 makes the J call doubtful. Counted from cysteine to phenylalanine, this CDR3 has 13 amino acids. Just CDR3 DNA is preserved here, 39 bases in frame from base 1. The germline V gene specifies SGHTA as CDR1 and FQGNSA as CDR2.